This paragraph reports one TCR beta chain. Its specificity is unknown. Primers for the PCR totalled 60 Vbeta and 13 Jbeta. Data came from immunoSEQ multiplex PCR; TCRdb stores just in-frame clones and leaves some out. The sample yields 110,000 to 150,000 clones, 70% to 80% seen once. The record originates from a study of cytomegalovirus exposure and HLA in healthy donors. Study overall: Across around 400 genotyped donors, approximately 81% landed in the Caucasian-associated ancestry cluster.

Overall study findings and caveats: Rare sequences made up most TCRs, while some public TCRs were found in many donors. As a later analysis revealed, the rate of TCR association differed by HLA locus, with DRB1 most and HLA-C fewest. A likely sequencing artifact accounted for one observed cluster of highly shared sequence variants.

The TCR was taken from a woman younger than 30 in good health and CMV-seropositive. The sample was PBMCs.

The CDR3 protein is CASSRIGGGPANEQYF. DNA of the CDR3: TGCGCCAGCAGTCGGATTGGGGGGGGGCCTGCGAACGAGCAGTACTTC. This sequence joins TRBV5-1 and TRBJ2-7, with D perhaps TRBD2 (7 bases). This CDR3 has 16 residues. Trimming pared 5 bases from V and 5 bases from J, leaving 23 bases between. Germline-derived CDR1 and CDR2 are SGHRS and YFSETQ.